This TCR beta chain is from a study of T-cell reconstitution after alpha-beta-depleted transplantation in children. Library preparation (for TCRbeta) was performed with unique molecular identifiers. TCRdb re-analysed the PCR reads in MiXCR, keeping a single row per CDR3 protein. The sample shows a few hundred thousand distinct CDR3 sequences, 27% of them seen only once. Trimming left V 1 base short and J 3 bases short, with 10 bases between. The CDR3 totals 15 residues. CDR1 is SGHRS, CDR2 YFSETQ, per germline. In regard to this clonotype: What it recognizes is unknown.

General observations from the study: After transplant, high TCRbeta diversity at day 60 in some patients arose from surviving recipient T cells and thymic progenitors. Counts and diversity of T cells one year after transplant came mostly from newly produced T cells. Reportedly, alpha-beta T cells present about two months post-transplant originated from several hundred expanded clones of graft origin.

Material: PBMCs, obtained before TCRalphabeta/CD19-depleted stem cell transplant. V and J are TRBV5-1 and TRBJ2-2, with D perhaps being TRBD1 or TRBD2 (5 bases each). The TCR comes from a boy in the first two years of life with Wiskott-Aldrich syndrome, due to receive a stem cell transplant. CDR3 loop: CASSLRQGDTGELFF. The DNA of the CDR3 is TGCGCCAGCAGCTTGCGGCAGGGAGACACCGGGGAGCTGTTTTTT.